The next 16 T cell receptor beta chains were all read from a single sample in a study of blood T cell repertoires in COVID-19. The repertoire was sequenced with immunoSEQ multiplex PCR; TCRdb's copy has only in-frame clones and lacks some. The sample shows 270,000 or so clones, approximately 89% of them seen only once. Sequencing was carried out using peripheral blood. Source of these receptors: a middle-aged man with active or convalescent COVID-19.

The chain employs TRBV30 and TRBJ2-1; 10 nucleotides line up with TRBD1. Germline V gives CDR1 GTSNPN, CDR2 SVGIG (reference sequence). J was trimmed by 3 bases and V by 7 bases; bases with no gene match: 15. This CDR3 contains 17 residues. CDR3 loop: CASRGQGSGVRYNEQFF. DNA for the CDR3: TGTGCCTCGAGGGGACAGGGGTCGGGGGTACGCTACAATGAGCAGTTCTTC.

This sequence joins TRBV6-2 or TRBV6-3 and TRBJ2-7; D uncertain. Trimming removed 6 bases from V and 0 bases from J, with 12 bases in between. This CDR3 is 14 amino acids long. Per germline, CDR1 MNHEY and CDR2 SVGEGT. This CDR3 reads CASSPLINSYEQYF. In DNA form, the CDR3 reads TGTGCCAGCAGCCCCCTTATAAACTCCTACGAGCAGTACTTC.

This clone was seen many times. Other DNA variants within this sample encode the same CDR3. The chain couples TRBV24-1 to TRBJ2-7; D uncertain. The germline V gene has CDR1 KGHDR and CDR2 SFDVKD. CDR3 length: 14 residues. Trimming removed 2 bases at V and 0 bases at J, with 7 bases between. CDR3 in amino acids: CATSDSGSSYEQYF. The CDR3 bases are TGTGCCACCAGTGATTCAGGAAGCTCCTACGAGCAGTACTTC.

The V call is TRBV11-2, the J call TRBJ2-1; 8 bases map to TRBD1. Germline V gene lookup returns CDR1 SGHAT and CDR2 FQNNGV. V dropped 5 bases and J dropped 0; count of bases not matched to a gene: 3. The CDR3 is 15 amino acids. For the CDR3, the DNA is TGTGCCAGCAGCCCCACAGGGGGCTCCTACAATGAGCAGTTCTTC. It codes for CASSPTGGSYNEQFF.

Comments on this clone: Germline is not matched at one junction end, which may reflect a read error. The CDR3 DNA reads TGCGCCATCCTCACTCGAACAGACGACTATCGCTACACCTTC. It translates to CAILTRTDDYRYTF. The chain combines TRBV10-2 with TRBJ1-2; D is uncertain. The CDR3 sequence is 14 residues long. Germline V lookup: CDR1 WSHSY, CDR2 SAAADI.

The chain combines TRBV28 with TRBJ2-5; 14 bases agree with TRBD2. J gave up 3 bases and V 8 bases, and 2 bases lay outside the gene matches. Germline V gives CDR1 MDHEN, CDR2 SYDVKM. The CDR3 covers 14 residues. CDR3 region: CASQTSGGEETQYF. CDR3 nucleotide sequence: TGTGCCAGCCAGACTAGCGGGGGGGAAGAGACCCAGTACTTC.

The genes are TRBV30 and TRBJ1-1; 9 nucleotides line up with TRBD1. This CDR3 region has 14 residues. J gave up 7 bases and V 3 bases, and 9 bases lay outside the gene matches. Germline V CDR1 and CDR2: GTSNPN, SVGIG (reference sequence). CDR3 sequence: CAWREQGAQIEAFF. In nucleotides, the CDR3 is TGTGCCTGGAGGGAACAGGGGGCGCAGATTGAAGCTTTCTTT.

CDR3: CASSLKTGFATDTQYF. The CDR3 DNA reads as TGCGCCAGCAGCCTAAAGACAGGGTTTGCCACAGATACGCAGTATTTT. This chain uses TRBV4-1 with TRBJ2-3; 7 nucleotides agree with TRBD1. The CDR3 sequence is 16 residues long. V lost 4 bases and J lost 2; bases outside the gene matches: 9. The germline V gene encodes CDR1 MGHRA and CDR2 YSYEKL.

V is TRBV28 and J is TRBJ2-3; 7 nucleotides align to TRBD1. The CDR3 loop spans 16 amino acids. The germline V gene has CDR1 MDHEN and CDR2 SYDVKM. V lost 8 bases and J lost 0; bases outside the gene matches: 11. CDR3 coding DNA: TGTGCCAGCGCTGCCCCGACAGGGCTCAGCACAGATACGCAGTATTTT. This translates into CASAAPTGLSTDTQYF.

J is TRBJ1-3 and V is TRBV5-6; 7 bases are shared with TRBD1. Germline V lookup: CDR1 SGHDT, CDR2 YYEEEE. The J segment lost 2 bases and the V segment lost 6 bases, leaving 17 bases of the junction unmatched. This CDR3 has 18 amino acids. The CDR3 spells CASNQMRQGVFTGNTIYF. In DNA, the CDR3 is TGTGCCAGCAATCAGATGAGGCAGGGGGTATTCACTGGAAACACCATATATTTT.

This sequence joins TRBV5-5 and TRBJ2-5, with 10 positions matching TRBD1. Germline V gene sequence: CDR1 SGHKS, CDR2 YYEKEE (reference sequence). Unmatched junction bases numbered 9, after V lost 2 bases and J lost 5 bases. The CDR3 spans 16 residues. CDR3 coding DNA: TGTGCCAGCAGCTTTGGGACAGGGGTTTTTAGTGAGACCCAGTACTTC. This codes for CASSFGTGVFSETQYF.

The CDR3 here is CASSYSSGTFTDTQYF. As DNA, the CDR3 is TGTGCCAGCAGTTACTCGAGCGGGACCTTCACAGATACGCAGTATTTT. J is TRBJ2-3 and V is TRBV6-2 or TRBV6-3, with 7 bases identical to TRBD2. The CDR3 extends over 16 amino acids. Germline CDR1 and CDR2: MNHEY and SVGEGT. With 0 bases clipped from V and 2 bases from J, the junction kept 5 bases outside the gene matches.

The V and J genes are TRBV20-1 and TRBJ1-5; D is unresolved. Germline-derived CDR1 and CDR2 are DFQATT and SNEGSKA (reference sequence). This CDR3 has 15 amino acids. The V gene lost 3 bases and the J gene lost 0 bases, with 12 bases spanning the gap. The CDR3 region has the DNA TGCAGTGCTAGTGGCGGCTCGGGTAGCAATCAGCCCCAGCATTTT. Translation gives CSASGGSGSNQPQHF.

This chain uses TRBV6-5 with TRBJ1-2; the D is unclear. Deletions cut 6 bases from V and 2 bases from J, with 10 bases between. Germline CDR1 is MNHEY and CDR2 is SVGAGI. The CDR3 covers 13 residues. CDR3 amino acids: CASRVSRNYGYTF. The CDR3 DNA reads TGTGCCAGCAGAGTCTCTCGGAACTATGGCTACACCTTC.

The chain employs TRBV9 and TRBJ2-3; 10 bases align to TRBD2. The germline CDR1 and CDR2 sequences are SGDLS and YYNGEE. The CDR3 sequence is 14 residues long. The ends lost 3 bases at V and 4 bases at J; junction bases unmatched: 2. The CDR3 DNA is TGTGCCAGCAGCGCTAGCGGGAGTTCAGATACGCAGTATTTT. Protein: CASSASGSSDTQYF. The complete variable domain, with remaining parts taken from reference TRBV9 and TRBJ2-3, reads DSGVTQTPKHLITATGQRVTLRCSPRSGDLSVYWYQQSLDQGLQFLIQYYNGEERAKGNILERFSAQQFPDLHSELNLSSLELGDSALYFCASSASGSSDTQYFGPGTRLTVL.

The chain carries TRBV6-5 and TRBJ2-7, with D perhaps matching TRBD1 (5 bases). Trimming left V 6 bases short and J 2 bases short, with 8 bases between. Looked up from germline, CDR1 is MNHEY and CDR2 is SVGAGI. The CDR3 consists of 12 residues. The DNA for the CDR3 is TGTGCCAGCAGAGTGGACACCTACGAGCAGTACTTC. Translating it yields CASRVDTYEQYF.